These 4 T cell receptor beta chains originate from one sample sequenced in a study of T-cell reconstitution after alpha-beta-depleted transplantation in children. A library of TCRbeta sequences, prepared with unique molecular identifiers, was generated. TCRdb called the PCR reads again in MiXCR, with one record for every CDR3 protein. The sample lists some 120,000 distinct CDR3 sequences; about 9.3% were seen once. The sequenced sample was PBMCs, obtained before TCRalphabeta/CD19-depleted stem cell transplant. These receptors all come from a boy younger than 10 with acute lymphoblastic leukemia, due to receive a stem cell transplant.

This clonotype was recorded many times. This chain connects TRBV6-5 to TRBJ2-5; TRBD1 matches at 11 bases. Germline loops: CDR1 MNHEY, CDR2 SVGAGI. The CDR3 consists of 15 residues. V lost 2 bases and J lost 6; bases outside the gene matches: 5. The CDR3 spells CASSYQDRGRKTQYF. CDR3 in DNA: TGTGCCAGCAGTTACCAGGACAGGGGGCGAAAGACCCAGTACTTC.

The CDR3 sequence is CASSQSRGGTEAFF. CDR3 DNA: TGTGCCAGCTCACAAAGCAGGGGTGGCACTGAAGCTTTCTTT. The V gene is TRBV18, the J gene TRBJ1-1; maybe TRBD1 (6 bases). The CDR3 spans 14 residues. V was shortened by 4 bases and J by 4 bases, with 13 bases between the two germline ends. Per germline, CDR1 KGHSH and CDR2 LQKENI.

V is TRBV5-1 and J is TRBJ2-1, with no clear D. CDR3 size: 14 residues. Between the trimmed V and J ends, which lost 1 base and 6 bases, there was a span of 11 bases. Germline V gene sequence: CDR1 SGHRS, CDR2 YFSETQ. CDR3 sequence reads: CASSLPGAVNEQFF. The CDR3 DNA follows: TGCGCCAGCAGCTTGCCCGGCGCCGTCAATGAGCAGTTCTTC.

This clonotype showed up just a few times. The CDR3 region has the DNA TGCGCCAGCAGCTTGGTTACAGGGAAAGAGACCCAGTACTTC. Translation: CASSLVTGKETQYF. V is TRBV5-1 and J is TRBJ2-5; tentatively, D is TRBD1 (6 bases). Per germline, CDR1 SGHRS and CDR2 YFSETQ. V lost 0 bases, J lost 3 bases, and 9 bases lay in between. This CDR3 has 14 residues.